The clone carrying this T cell receptor (beta chain) has just one count. What it recognizes is unknown. The CDR3 spans 14 residues. Trimming removed 0 bases at V and 8 bases at J, with 11 bases between. CDR1 SGHDN and CDR2 FVKESK come from the germline V gene. Every one of the patients relapsed after autologous stem cell transplantation (brentuximab vedotin exposure was variable). The sample comes from a study of PD-1 blockade in classical Hodgkin lymphoma. TCRdb's copy holds only in-frame clones and misses some; the assay was immunoSEQ multiplex PCR. The sample lists under 110,000 clones, roughly 90% occurring once. Study-level points and caveats: Newly diagnosed and completely responding patients shared comparable baseline diversity. Exclusion covered patients beginning nivolumab under 1 year post-ASCT. Still unresolved is the cause of the repertoire differences, which may be disease activity or prior therapy. Baseline TCR diversity was reportedly lower in newly diagnosed patients than healthy donors.

This sequence was found in a human donor with classical Hodgkin lymphoma. The sample was peripheral blood mononuclear cells (PBMCs), taken before the second cycle of nivolumab. The rearrangement links TRBV14 to TRBJ2-1; D gene unclear. Here the CDR3 DNA reads TGTGCCAGCAGCCAAGATAGCCTCTGGGATGAGCAGTTCTTC. Amino acid sequence: CASSQDSLWDEQFF.